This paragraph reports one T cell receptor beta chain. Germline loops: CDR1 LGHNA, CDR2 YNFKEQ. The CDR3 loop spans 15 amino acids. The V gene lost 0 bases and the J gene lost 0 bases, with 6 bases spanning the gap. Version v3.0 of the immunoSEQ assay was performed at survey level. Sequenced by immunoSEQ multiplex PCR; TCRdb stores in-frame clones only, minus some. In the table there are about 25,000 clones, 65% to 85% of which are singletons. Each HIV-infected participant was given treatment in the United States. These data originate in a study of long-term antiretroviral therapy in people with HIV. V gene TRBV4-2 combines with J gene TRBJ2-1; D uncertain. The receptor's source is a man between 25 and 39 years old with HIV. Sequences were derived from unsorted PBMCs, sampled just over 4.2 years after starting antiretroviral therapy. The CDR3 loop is CASSQDLDSYNEQFF. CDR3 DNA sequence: TGTGCCAGCAGCCAAGATCTAGACTCCTACAATGAGCAGTTCTTC.